This record covers a single TCR beta chain. Its antigen remains unidentified. The record originates from a study of blood T cells in healthy people across ages. A second roughly 7 to 11 cycle PCR used barcoded and J-beta primers. TCRdb fed the 5' RACE reads into MiXCR, producing one record per CDR3 protein. The table has 1,800,000 or so distinct CDR3 sequences, around 42% seen once; the top ten hold roughly 23%. Germline V gives CDR1 SGHTA, CDR2 FQGNSA. After removal of 4 bases from V and 8 bases from J, the junction contained 9 bases not matched to a gene. The CDR3 has 15 residues. Study-level results: There was a strong correlation between TCR beta diversity and naive T cell percentage.

Sample: blood. The TCR was taken from a human donor in good health. V gene TRBV7-2 combines with J gene TRBJ2-1; TRBD2 matches 9 bases. CDR3 sequence reads: CASSSPGLASYEQFF. CDR3 coding DNA: TGTGCCAGCAGCTCCCCGGGACTAGCTTCCTATGAGCAGTTCTTC.